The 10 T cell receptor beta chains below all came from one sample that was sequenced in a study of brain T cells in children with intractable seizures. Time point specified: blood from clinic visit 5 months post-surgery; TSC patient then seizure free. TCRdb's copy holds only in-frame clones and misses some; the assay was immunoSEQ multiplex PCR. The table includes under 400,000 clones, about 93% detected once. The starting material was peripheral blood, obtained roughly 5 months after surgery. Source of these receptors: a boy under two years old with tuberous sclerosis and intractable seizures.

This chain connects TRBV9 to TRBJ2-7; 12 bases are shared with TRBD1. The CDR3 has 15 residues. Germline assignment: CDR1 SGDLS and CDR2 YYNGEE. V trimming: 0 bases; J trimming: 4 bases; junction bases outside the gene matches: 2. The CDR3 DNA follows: TGTGCCAGCAGCGTAGGGGACAGGGGGCCGTACGAGCAGTACTTC. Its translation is CASSVGDRGPYEQYF.

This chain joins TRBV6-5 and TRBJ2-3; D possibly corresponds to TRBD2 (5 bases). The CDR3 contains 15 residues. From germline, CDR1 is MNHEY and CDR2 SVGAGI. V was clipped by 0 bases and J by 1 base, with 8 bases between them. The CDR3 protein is CASSYSGLGTDTQYF. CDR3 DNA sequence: TGTGCCAGCAGTTACTCTGGACTCGGCACAGATACGCAGTATTTT.

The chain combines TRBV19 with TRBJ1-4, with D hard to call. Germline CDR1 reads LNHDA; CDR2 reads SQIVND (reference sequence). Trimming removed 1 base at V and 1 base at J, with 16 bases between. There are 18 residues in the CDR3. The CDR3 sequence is CASSIVKGFSVTNEKLFF. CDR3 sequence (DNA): TGTGCCAGTAGTATAGTTAAAGGTTTCAGCGTAACTAATGAAAAACTGTTTTTT.

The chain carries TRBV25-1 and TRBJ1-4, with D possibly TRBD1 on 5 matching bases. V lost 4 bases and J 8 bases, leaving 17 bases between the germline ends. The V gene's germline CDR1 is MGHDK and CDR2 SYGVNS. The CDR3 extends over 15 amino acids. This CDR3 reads CASSVRGRVREKLFF. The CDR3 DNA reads TGTGCCAGCAGTGTAAGAGGCAGGGTGAGAGAAAAACTGTTTTTT.

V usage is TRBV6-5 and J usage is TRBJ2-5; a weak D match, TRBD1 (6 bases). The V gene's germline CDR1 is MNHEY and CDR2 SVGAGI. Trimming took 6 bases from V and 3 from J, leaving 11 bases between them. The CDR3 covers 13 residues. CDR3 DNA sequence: TGTGCCAGCAGATCGACAGGTGAAGAGACCCAGTACTTC. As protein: CASRSTGEETQYF.

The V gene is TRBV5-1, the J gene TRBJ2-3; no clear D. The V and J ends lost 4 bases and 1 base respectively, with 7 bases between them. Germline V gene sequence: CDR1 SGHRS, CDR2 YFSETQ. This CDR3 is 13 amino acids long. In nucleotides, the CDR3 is TGCGCCAGCAGCCCCAGCGGCACAGATACGCAGTATTTT. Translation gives CASSPSGTDTQYF.

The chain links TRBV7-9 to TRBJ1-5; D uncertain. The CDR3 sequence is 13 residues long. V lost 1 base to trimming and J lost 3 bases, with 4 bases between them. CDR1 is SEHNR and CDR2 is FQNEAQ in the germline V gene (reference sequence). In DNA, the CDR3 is TGTGCCAGCAGCTTAGGAGACAATCAGCCCCAGCATTTT. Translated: CASSLGDNQPQHF.

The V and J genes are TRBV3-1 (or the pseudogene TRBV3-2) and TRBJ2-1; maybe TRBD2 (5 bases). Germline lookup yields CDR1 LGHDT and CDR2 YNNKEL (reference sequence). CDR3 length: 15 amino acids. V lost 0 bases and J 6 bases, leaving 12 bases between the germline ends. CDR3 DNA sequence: TGTGCCAGCAGCCAAGACCAGGACTGGCTCAATGAGCAGTTCTTC. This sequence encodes CASSQDQDWLNEQFF.

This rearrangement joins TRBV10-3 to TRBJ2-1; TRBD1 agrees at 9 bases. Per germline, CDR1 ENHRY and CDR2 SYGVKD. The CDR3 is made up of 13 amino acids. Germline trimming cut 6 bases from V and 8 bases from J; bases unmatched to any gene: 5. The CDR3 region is CAIRATGGDEQFF. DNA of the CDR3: TGTGCCATCAGAGCCACAGGGGGCGATGAGCAGTTCTTC.

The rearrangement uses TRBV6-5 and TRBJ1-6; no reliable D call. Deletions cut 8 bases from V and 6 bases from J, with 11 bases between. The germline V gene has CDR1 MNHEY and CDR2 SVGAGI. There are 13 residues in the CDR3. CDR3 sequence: CASGSVFNSPLHF. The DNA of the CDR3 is TGTGCCAGCGGGTCAGTCTTTAATTCACCCCTCCACTTT.